What follows describes a single T cell receptor (beta chain). Its antigen is undetermined. Assay used: immunoSEQ multiplex PCR; TCRdb lists only in-frame clones, some missing. The sample yields about 29,000 clones, 93% seen once. The sample comes from a study of T cell responses to AZD1222 COVID-19 vaccine. Per the germline V gene, CDR1 is SNHLY and CDR2 is FYNNEI. The CDR3 has 15 amino acids. V was cut by 5 bases and J by 3 bases, with 16 bases left in between. General study points: Unmutated variant regions reportedly attract nearly half of all spike-specific TCRs. Among the donors, most were white British and more were female, and clonal diversity was possibly underestimated.

The receptor was isolated from an adult in good health. The chain recombines TRBV2 with TRBJ1-1; maybe TRBD1 (6 bases). The sample here was peripheral blood, taken on day 0 of AZD1222 vaccination. CDR3 residues: CASSPPGHDYTEAFF. For the CDR3, the DNA is TGTGCCAGCAGTCCTCCGGGACATGATTACACTGAAGCTTTCTTT.